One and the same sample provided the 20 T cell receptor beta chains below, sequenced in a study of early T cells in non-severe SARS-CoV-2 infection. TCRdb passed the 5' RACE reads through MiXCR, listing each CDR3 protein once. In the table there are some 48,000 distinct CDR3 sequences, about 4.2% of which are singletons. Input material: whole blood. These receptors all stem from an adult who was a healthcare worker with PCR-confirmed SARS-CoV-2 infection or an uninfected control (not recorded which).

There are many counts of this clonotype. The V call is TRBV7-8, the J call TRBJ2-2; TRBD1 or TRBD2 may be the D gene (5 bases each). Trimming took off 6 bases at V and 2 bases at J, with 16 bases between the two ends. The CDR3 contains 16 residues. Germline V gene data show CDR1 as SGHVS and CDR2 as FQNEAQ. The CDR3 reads CASRIRARGNTGELFF. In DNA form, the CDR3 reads TGTGCCAGCAGGATCCGGGCCCGGGGCAACACCGGGGAGCTGTTTTTT.

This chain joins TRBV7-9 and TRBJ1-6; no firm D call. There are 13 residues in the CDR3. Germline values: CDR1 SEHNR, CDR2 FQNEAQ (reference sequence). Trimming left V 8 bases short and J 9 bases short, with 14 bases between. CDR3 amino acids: CASSRRVGSPLHF. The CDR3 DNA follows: TGTGCCAGCTCCCGGCGAGTCGGTTCACCCCTCCACTTT.

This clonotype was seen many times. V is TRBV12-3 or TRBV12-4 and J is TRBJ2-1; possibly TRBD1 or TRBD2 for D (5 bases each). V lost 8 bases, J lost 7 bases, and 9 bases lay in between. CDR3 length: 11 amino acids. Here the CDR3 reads CASWGLNEQFF. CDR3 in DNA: TGTGCCAGCTGGGGGTTAAATGAGCAGTTCTTC.

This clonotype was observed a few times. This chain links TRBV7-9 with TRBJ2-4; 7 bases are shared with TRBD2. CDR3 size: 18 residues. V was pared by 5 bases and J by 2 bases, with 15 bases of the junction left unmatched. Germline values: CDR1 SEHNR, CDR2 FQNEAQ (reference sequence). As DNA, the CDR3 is TGTGCCAGCAGCGAAAGCTTCGTGGCTAGCGGCTCCAAAAACATTCAGTACTTC. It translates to CASSESFVASGSKNIQYF.

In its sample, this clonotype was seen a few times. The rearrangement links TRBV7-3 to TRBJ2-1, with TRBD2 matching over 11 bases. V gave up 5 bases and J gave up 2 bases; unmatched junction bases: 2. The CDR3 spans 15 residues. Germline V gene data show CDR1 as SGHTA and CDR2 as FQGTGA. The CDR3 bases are TGTGCCAGCAGCATACTAGCGGGAGCCTACAATGAGCAGTTCTTC. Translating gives CASSILAGAYNEQFF.

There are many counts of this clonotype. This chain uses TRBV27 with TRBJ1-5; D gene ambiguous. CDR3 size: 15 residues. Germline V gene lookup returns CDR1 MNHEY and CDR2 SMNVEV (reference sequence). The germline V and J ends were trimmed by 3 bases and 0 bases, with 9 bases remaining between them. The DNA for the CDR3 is TGTGCCAGCAGTTTCGTGGGTTATAGCAATCAGCCCCAGCATTTT. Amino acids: CASSFVGYSNQPQHF.

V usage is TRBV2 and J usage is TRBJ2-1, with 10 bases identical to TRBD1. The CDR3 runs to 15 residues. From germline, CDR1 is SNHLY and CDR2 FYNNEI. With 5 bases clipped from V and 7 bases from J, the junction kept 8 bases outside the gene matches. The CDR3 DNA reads TGTGCCAGCAGTCCGGACAGGGGGGGACCTAATGAGCAGTTCTTC. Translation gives CASSPDRGGPNEQFF.

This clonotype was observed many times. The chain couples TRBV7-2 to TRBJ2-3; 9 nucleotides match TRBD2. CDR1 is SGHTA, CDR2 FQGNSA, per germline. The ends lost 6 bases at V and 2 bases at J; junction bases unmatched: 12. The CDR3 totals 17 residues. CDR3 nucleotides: TGTGCCAGCAGTTCGCGGGGGGGCCAGTGGGACACAGATACGCAGTATTTT. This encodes CASSSRGGQWDTDTQYF. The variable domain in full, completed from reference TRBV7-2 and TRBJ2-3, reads GAGVSQSPSNKVTEKGKDVELRCDPISGHTALYWYRQSLGQGLEFLIYFQGNSAPDKSGLPSDRFSAERTGGSVSTLTIQRTQQEDSAVYLCASSSRGGQWDTDTQYFGPGTRLTVL.

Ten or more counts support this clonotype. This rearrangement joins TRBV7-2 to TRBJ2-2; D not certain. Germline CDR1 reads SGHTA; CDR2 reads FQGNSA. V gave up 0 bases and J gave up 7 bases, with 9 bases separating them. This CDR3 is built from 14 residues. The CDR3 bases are TGTGCCAGCAGCTTAGCATGGGCGAACGGGGAGCTGTTTTTT. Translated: CASSLAWANGELFF.

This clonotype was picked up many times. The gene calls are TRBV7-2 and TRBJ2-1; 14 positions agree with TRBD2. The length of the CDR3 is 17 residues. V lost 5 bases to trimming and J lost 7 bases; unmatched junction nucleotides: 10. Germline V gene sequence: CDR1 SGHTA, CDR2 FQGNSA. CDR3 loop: CASSVDPGLAGDNEQFF. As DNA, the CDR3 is TGTGCCAGCAGCGTCGACCCGGGACTAGCGGGAGATAATGAGCAGTTCTTC.

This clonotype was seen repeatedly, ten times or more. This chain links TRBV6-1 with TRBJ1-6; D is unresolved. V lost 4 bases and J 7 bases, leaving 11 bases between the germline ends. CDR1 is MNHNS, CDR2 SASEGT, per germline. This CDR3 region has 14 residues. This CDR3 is CASSVRSQNSPLHF. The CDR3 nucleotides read TGTGCCAGCAGTGTCCGCAGTCAGAATTCACCCCTCCACTTT.

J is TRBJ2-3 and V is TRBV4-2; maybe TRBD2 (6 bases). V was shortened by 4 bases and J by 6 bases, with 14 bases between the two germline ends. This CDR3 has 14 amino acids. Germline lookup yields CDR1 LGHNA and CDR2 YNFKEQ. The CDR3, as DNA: TGTGCCAGCAGCCCCCCAACTAGCCATGATACGCAGTATTTT. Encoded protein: CASSPPTSHDTQYF.

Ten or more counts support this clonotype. CDR3 residues: CASKDRGTDTQYF. As DNA, the CDR3 is TGTGCCAGCAAAGACAGGGGGACAGATACGCAGTATTTT. The gene calls are TRBV6-1 and TRBJ2-3; TRBD1 matches 9 bases. This CDR3 comprises 13 residues. The ends lost 7 bases at V and 3 bases at J; junction bases unmatched: 2. Germline CDR1 MNHNS, CDR2 SASEGT.

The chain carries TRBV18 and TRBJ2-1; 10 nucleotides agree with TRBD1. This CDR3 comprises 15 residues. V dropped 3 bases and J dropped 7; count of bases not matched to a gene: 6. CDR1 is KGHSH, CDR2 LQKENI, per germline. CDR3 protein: CASSPVDRGRNEQFF. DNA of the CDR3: TGTGCCAGCTCACCGGTAGACAGGGGGCGGAATGAGCAGTTCTTC.

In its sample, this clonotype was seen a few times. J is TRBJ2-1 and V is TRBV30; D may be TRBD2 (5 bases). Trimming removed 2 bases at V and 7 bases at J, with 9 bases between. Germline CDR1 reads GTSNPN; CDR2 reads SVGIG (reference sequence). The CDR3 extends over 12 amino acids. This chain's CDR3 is CAWSRTRNEQFF. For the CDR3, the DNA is TGTGCCTGGAGTCGCACTAGAAATGAGCAGTTCTTC.

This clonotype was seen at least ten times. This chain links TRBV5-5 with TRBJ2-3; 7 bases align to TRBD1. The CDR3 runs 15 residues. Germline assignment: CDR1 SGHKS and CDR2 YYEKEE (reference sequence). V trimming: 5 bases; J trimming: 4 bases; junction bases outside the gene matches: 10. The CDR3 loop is CASSGQDRTSDTQYF. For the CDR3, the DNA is TGTGCCAGCAGTGGTCAGGACAGGACCTCAGATACGCAGTATTTT.

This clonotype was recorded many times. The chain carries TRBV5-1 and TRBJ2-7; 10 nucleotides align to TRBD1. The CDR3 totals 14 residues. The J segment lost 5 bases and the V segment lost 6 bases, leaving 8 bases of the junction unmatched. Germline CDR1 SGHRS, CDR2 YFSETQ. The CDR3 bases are TGCGCCAGCACTTCTCGACAGGGGGCGAACGAGCAGTACTTC. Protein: CASTSRQGANEQYF.

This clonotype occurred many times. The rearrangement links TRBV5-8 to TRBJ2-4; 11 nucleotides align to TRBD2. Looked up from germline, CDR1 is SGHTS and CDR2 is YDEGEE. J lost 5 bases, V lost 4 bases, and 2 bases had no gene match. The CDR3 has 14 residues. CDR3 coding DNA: TGTGCCAGCAGCCGGGGACTAGCGGAAAACATTCAGTACTTC. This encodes CASSRGLAENIQYF. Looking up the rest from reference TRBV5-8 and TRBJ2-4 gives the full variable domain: EAGVTQSPTHLIKTRGQQATLRCSPISGHTSVYWYQQALGLGLQFLLWYDEGEERNRGNFPPRFSGRQFPNYSSELNVNALELEDSALYLCASSRGLAENIQYFGAGTRLSVL.

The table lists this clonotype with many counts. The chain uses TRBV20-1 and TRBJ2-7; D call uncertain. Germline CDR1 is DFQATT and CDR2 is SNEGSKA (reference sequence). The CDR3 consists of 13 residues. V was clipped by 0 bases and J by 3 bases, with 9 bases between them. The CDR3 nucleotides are TGCAGTGCTAGAGATCATAGGGTCTACGAGCAGTACTTC. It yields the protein CSARDHRVYEQYF.

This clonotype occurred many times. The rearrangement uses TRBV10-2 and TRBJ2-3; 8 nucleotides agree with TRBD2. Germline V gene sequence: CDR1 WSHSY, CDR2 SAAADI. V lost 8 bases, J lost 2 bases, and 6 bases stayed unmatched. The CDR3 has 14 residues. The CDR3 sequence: CASVAGITTDTQYF. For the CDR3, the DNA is TGCGCCAGCGTAGCGGGGATCACCACAGATACGCAGTATTTT.